Listed below are T cell receptor beta chains from one sample, sequenced in a study of shared clonotypes between healthy human individuals. The data were produced by immunoSEQ multiplex PCR, yet TCRdb's version contains in-frame clones alone and is incomplete. The table lists about 710,000 clones, roughly 72% of them singletons. The sample was memory CD4+ T cells sorted from blood. These receptors were obtained from a woman in her 30s in good health. Both conserved end residues are part of each CDR3. A D gene is named only where the DNA matches it firmly. A clone size is listed for some rows: how often the clone was seen (once, few, many), or a class if it is expanded.

TGTGCCAGCAGCTTTTGGTACTCTGGAAACACCATATATTTT,CASSFWYSGNTIYF,TRBJ1-3,.,TRBV7-2,.
TGTGCCAGCTCACCACCGGGGGGTTCGGATGAAAAACTGTTTTTT,CASSPPGGSDEKLFF,TRBJ1-4,.,TRBV18,.
TGTGCCAGCAGCTTAGCCGGCAGAAGCTACGAGCAGTACTTC,CASSLAGRSYEQYF,TRBJ2-7,.,TRBV7-9,.
TGTGCCAGCAGTGGGGAGGGACAGGGCCAGCAGACCCAGTACTTC,CASSGEGQGQQTQYF,TRBJ2-5,TRBD1,TRBV2,.
TGTGCCAGCAGCCCACAGGGGCGCGGCTACACCTTC,CASSPQGRGYTF,TRBJ1-2,TRBD1,TRBV13,few
TGTGCCATCCCCCGAGGGCCTGGGACCGAACTGTTTTTT,CAIPRGPGTELFF,TRBJ1-4,.,TRBV2,once
TGCGCCAGCAGCTTCGCCGGGGCAGTCACTAATGAAAAACTGTTTTTT,CASSFAGAVTNEKLFF,TRBJ1-4,.,TRBV5-1,.
TGTGCCAGCTCCAGACTAGCGGGGATTAATGAGCAGTTCTTC,CASSRLAGINEQFF,TRBJ2-1,TRBD2,TRBV2,.
TGTGCCAGCAGCCGGCTAGCGGCCCCCGACACCGGGGAGCTGTTTTTT,CASSRLAAPDTGELFF,TRBJ2-2,.,TRBV21-1,.
TGTGCCAGCAGCGACACCCAAGAGACCCAGTACTTC,CASSDTQETQYF,TRBJ2-5,.,TRBV9,few
TGTGCCAGCAGCCCGGGGGACAGGGGAGGTGGCTACACCTTC,CASSPGDRGGGYTF,TRBJ1-2,TRBD1,TRBV7-9,few
TGTGCCAGCGCGGGCTCCTACGAGCAGTACTTC,CASAGSYEQYF,TRBJ2-7,.,TRBV2,.
TGCGCCAGCAGTGCCGGGGTAGGGACCCAGTACTTC,CASSAGVGTQYF,TRBJ2-5,.,TRBV10-1,few
TGCAGCGTTGAGGAGGACGGCTACAACACTGAAGCTTTCTTT,CSVEEDGYNTEAFF,TRBJ1-1,.,TRBV29-1,.
TGTGCCAGCAGCCCCGGACAGGGACTACCCGGGGAGCTGTTTTTT,CASSPGQGLPGELFF,TRBJ2-2,.,TRBV7-3,many
TGTGCCAGCAGCCGAGGGACAGGGGATGAAAAACTGTTTTTT,CASSRGTGDEKLFF,TRBJ1-4,TRBD1,TRBV5-5,.